A selection of T cell receptor beta chains follows, all from one sample in a study of OX40 agonist ivuxolimab in advanced cancers. Repertoires were generated with immunoSEQ multiplex PCR, while TCRdb's copy carries only in-frame clones and drops some. Among tens of thousands of clones listed, 65% to 90% were seen once. This sample comprised CD4+ or CD8+ T cells sorted from blood, obtained in a trial of the OX40 agonist ivuxolimab. The source is an adult with an advanced solid tumor such as melanoma, head and neck, liver or kidney cancer. The CDR3 runs from the conserved cysteine through the conserved F or W. The D gene is left open where the match is weak. The listing skips clone size in some rows; elsewhere it reads once, few, many or a size class.

size: NA
J: TRBJ2-3
V: TRBV15
length: 13
D: NA
CDR3: CATSRDRGYTQYF
DNA: TGTGCCACCAGCAGAGATCGTGGGTATACGCAGTATTTT

size: NA
J: TRBJ2-5
V: TRBV5-1
length: 15
D: NA
CDR3: CASSLGGVRQETQYF
DNA: TGCGCCAGCAGCTTGGGCGGGGTACGCCAAGAGACCCAGTACTTC

size: NA
J: TRBJ2-7
V: TRBV7-6
length: 18
D: NA
CDR3: CASSLGGLGPGRSYEQYF
DNA: TGTGCCAGCAGCTTAGGCGGTTTGGGGCCAGGACGCTCCTACGAGCAGTACTTC

size: NA
J: TRBJ1-1
V: TRBV6-5
length: 15
D: NA
CDR3: CASSYSGKVDTEAFF
DNA: TGTGCCAGCAGTTACTCGGGGAAAGTGGACACTGAAGCTTTCTTT

size: NA
J: TRBJ1-3
V: TRBV14
length: 13
D: NA
CDR3: CASRLNLGNTIYF
DNA: TGTGCCAGCAGACTTAACCTTGGAAACACCATATATTTT

size: NA
J: TRBJ2-3
V: TRBV7-7
length: 15
D: NA
CDR3: CASSLLGGGPDTQYF
DNA: TGTGCTAGCAGCTTACTGGGAGGCGGTCCAGATACGCAGTATTTT

size: NA
J: TRBJ2-7
V: TRBV10-3
length: 13
D: TRBD1
CDR3: CAISAGQADEQYF
DNA: TGTGCCATCAGTGCGGGACAGGCAGATGAGCAGTACTTC

size: NA
J: TRBJ1-1
V: TRBV5-4
length: 16
D: NA
CDR3: CASSPGGQVGGTEAFF
DNA: TGTGCCAGCAGCCCCGGGGGGCAGGTGGGGGGGACTGAAGCTTTCTTT

size: NA
J: TRBJ1-4
V: TRBV6-1
length: 14
D: TRBD1
CDR3: CASSETGDNEKLFF
DNA: TGTGCCAGCAGTGAAACAGGGGATAATGAAAAACTGTTTTTT

size: NA
J: TRBJ2-7
V: TRBV9
length: 13
D: NA
CDR3: CASSVRHGGEQYF
DNA: TGTGCCAGCAGCGTAAGACACGGCGGAGAGCAGTACTTC

size: NA
J: TRBJ1-6
V: TRBV19
length: 12
D: NA
CDR3: CARGRGNSPLHF
DNA: TGTGCCCGAGGGAGGGGTAATTCACCCCTCCACTTT

size: NA
J: TRBJ2-2
V: TRBV4-1
length: 17
D: TRBD2
CDR3: CASSRYSGGKNTGELFF
DNA: TGCGCCAGCAGCCGGTATAGCGGGGGTAAAAACACCGGGGAGCTGTTTTTT

size: NA
J: TRBJ1-5
V: TRBV19
length: 15
D: NA
CDR3: CASSIEAGAGQPQHF
DNA: TGTGCCAGTAGTATAGAGGCAGGGGCAGGTCAGCCCCAGCATTTT

size: once
J: TRBJ1-6
V: TRBV5-1
length: 15
D: NA
CDR3: CASSLYGPYNSPLHF
DNA: TGCGCCAGCAGCTTATACGGCCCCTATAATTCACCCCTCCACTTT

size: NA
J: TRBJ2-7
V: TRBV6-1
length: 13
D: TRBD2
CDR3: CASRPGTKYEQYF
DNA: TGTGCCAGCAGGCCCGGGACTAAGTACGAGCAGTACTTC

size: once
J: TRBJ2-3
V: TRBV5-6
length: 14
D: NA
CDR3: CASSGNSGADTQYF
DNA: TGTGCCAGCAGCGGGAATTCTGGGGCAGATACGCAGTATTTT

size: NA
J: TRBJ2-2
V: TRBV7-7
length: 14
D: NA
CDR3: CASSPDRNTGELFF
DNA: TGTGCCAGCAGCCCCGACAGAAACACCGGGGAGCTGTTTTTT

size: NA
J: TRBJ1-4
V: TRBV7-2
length: 14
D: NA
CDR3: CASSLAVMGEKLFF
DNA: TGTGCCAGCAGCTTAGCTGTTATGGGTGAAAAACTGTTTTTT

size: NA
J: TRBJ2-1
V: TRBV9
length: 15
D: TRBD2
CDR3: CASSNGLAGVHEQFF
DNA: TGTGCCAGCAGCAACGGACTAGCGGGAGTTCATGAGCAGTTCTTC

size: NA
J: TRBJ2-1
V: TRBV29-1
length: 15
D: TRBD2
CDR3: CSVDVTSGFYNEQFF
DNA: TGCAGCGTCGATGTGACTAGCGGGTTCTACAATGAGCAGTTCTTC

size: NA
J: TRBJ2-5
V: TRBV7-8
length: 15
D: TRBD2
CDR3: CASAWTSGSPETQYF
DNA: TGTGCCAGCGCTTGGACTAGCGGGAGTCCGGAGACCCAGTACTTC

size: few
J: TRBJ1-6
V: TRBV7-9
length: 13
D: NA
CDR3: CASSIRVDSPLHF
DNA: TGTGCCAGCAGCATCAGGGTGGATTCACCCCTCCACTTT

size: NA
J: TRBJ2-3
V: TRBV7-9
length: 12
D: NA
CDR3: CASGLVADTQYF
DNA: TGTGCCAGCGGACTTGTAGCAGATACGCAGTATTTT

size: NA
J: TRBJ2-1
V: TRBV7-9
length: 15
D: TRBD2
CDR3: CASSHASGGLNEQFF
DNA: TGTGCCAGCAGCCATGCTAGCGGGGGGTTAAATGAGCAGTTCTTC

size: NA
J: TRBJ2-3
V: TRBV19
length: 16
D: TRBD2
CDR3: CASSHETSRSTDTQYF
DNA: TGTGCCAGTAGTCACGAGACTAGCAGAAGCACAGATACGCAGTATTTT

size: NA
J: TRBJ1-4
V: TRBV27
length: 15
D: NA
CDR3: CASSLIQGTNEKLFF
DNA: TGTGCCAGCAGTTTAATCCAGGGTACTAATGAAAAACTGTTTTTT

size: NA
J: TRBJ2-1
V: TRBV29-1
length: 13
D: NA
CDR3: CSTREFSYNEQFF
DNA: TGCAGCACCCGGGAGTTCTCCTACAATGAGCAGTTCTTC

size: NA
J: TRBJ2-3
V: TRBV10-3
length: 14
D: NA
CDR3: CAITTDGSTDTQYF
DNA: TGTGCCATCACCACGGACGGAAGCACAGATACGCAGTATTTT

size: NA
J: TRBJ2-1
V: TRBV4-2
length: 18
D: TRBD2
CDR3: CASSHPGRSGGAENEQFF
DNA: TGTGCCAGCAGCCACCCCGGGAGGAGCGGGGGGGCTGAGAATGAGCAGTTCTTC

size: NA
J: TRBJ1-2
V: TRBV11-3
length: 14
D: NA
CDR3: CASSSTQKGYGYTF
DNA: TGTGCCAGCAGCTCGACCCAAAAAGGGTATGGCTACACCTTC

size: once
J: TRBJ2-1
V: TRBV21-1
length: 14
D: NA
CDR3: CASSNSRGRNEQFF
DNA: TGTGCCAGCAGCAATTCCAGGGGCAGGAATGAGCAGTTCTTC

size: NA
J: TRBJ1-1
V: TRBV18
length: 13
D: TRBD1
CDR3: CASSPRTGDEAFF
DNA: TGTGCCAGCTCACCACGGACAGGGGATGAAGCTTTCTTT

size: few
J: TRBJ1-5
V: TRBV5-8
length: 13
D: NA
CDR3: CASSLTGYQPQHF
DNA: TGTGCCAGCAGCTTGACAGGGTATCAGCCCCAGCATTTT

size: NA
J: TRBJ2-5
V: TRBV20-1
length: 11
D: NA
CDR3: CSARLAETQYF
DNA: TGCAGTGCTAGACTAGCGGAGACCCAGTACTTC

size: NA
J: TRBJ1-1
V: TRBV28
length: 16
D: NA
CDR3: CASSPAGAHPTSEAFF
DNA: TGTGCCAGCAGTCCAGCAGGCGCTCACCCAACAAGTGAAGCTTTCTTT

size: NA
J: TRBJ2-2
V: TRBV19
length: 17
D: TRBD2
CDR3: CASSIGLGGVNTGELFF
DNA: TGTGCCAGTAGTATAGGATTGGGAGGGGTAAACACCGGGGAGCTGTTTTTT

size: NA
J: TRBJ2-1
V: TRBV7-9
length: 13
D: NA
CDR3: CASSLGVANEQFF
DNA: TGTGCCAGCAGCTTAGGCGTCGCGAATGAGCAGTTCTTC

size: NA
J: TRBJ1-4
V: TRBV6-5
length: 16
D: TRBD1
CDR3: CASSYRGTGGGEKLFF
DNA: TGTGCCAGCAGTTATCGCGGGACAGGGGGTGGCGAAAAACTGTTTTTT

size: NA
J: TRBJ2-7
V: TRBV6-5
length: 15
D: NA
CDR3: CASSAPGVISYEQYF
DNA: TGTGCCAGCAGCGCCCCAGGGGTAATTTCCTACGAGCAGTACTTC

size: NA
J: TRBJ1-5
V: TRBV18
length: 15
D: NA
CDR3: CASSPSRNSNQPQHF
DNA: TGTGCCAGCTCACCAAGCAGGAATAGCAATCAGCCCCAGCATTTT

size: NA
J: TRBJ1-2
V: TRBV5-4
length: 13
D: NA
CDR3: CASSLVGDYGYTF
DNA: TGTGCCAGCAGCTTGGTGGGGGACTATGGCTACACCTTC

size: NA
J: TRBJ2-2
V: TRBV29-1
length: 12
D: NA
CDR3: CSVERYTGELFF
DNA: TGCAGCGTTGAACGGTACACCGGGGAGCTGTTTTTT

size: NA
J: TRBJ2-1
V: TRBV5-4
length: 17
D: NA
CDR3: CASSLPSLGRSYNEQFF
DNA: TGTGCCAGCAGCTTACCGTCTTTGGGGCGGTCCTACAATGAGCAGTTCTTC